The 30 T cell receptor beta chains below all came from one sample that was sequenced in a study of cytomegalovirus exposure and HLA in healthy donors. PCR used 60 Vbeta primers and 13 Jbeta primers. Using immunoSEQ multiplex PCR, the repertoire was profiled, and TCRdb retains in-frame clones only, with some absent. The sample has 150,000 to 200,000 clones, approximately 67% seen once. The sequenced sample consisted of PBMCs. The receptors originated from a woman between 18 and 30 years old in good health and CMV-seropositive.

This sequence joins TRBV15 and TRBJ2-7; perhaps TRBD2 as D (5 bases). The CDR3 contains 13 residues. Trimming left V 3 bases short and J 6 bases short, with 12 bases between. Germline V gene data show CDR1 as LNHNV and CDR2 as YYDKDF (reference sequence). CDR3 in DNA: TGTGCCACCAGCAGGGAACAAGGGAGCGAGCAGTACTTC. Translated, it gives CATSREQGSEQYF.

This clone was counted between two and nine times. Here the CDR3 DNA reads TGTGCCAGCAGTTACTCGGGCCACGGCTACGAGCAGTACTTC. It specifies CASSYSGHGYEQYF. This chain links TRBV6-6 with TRBJ2-7, with no clear D. The CDR3 has 14 amino acids. Germline CDR1 MNHNY, CDR2 SVGAGI (reference sequence). V was shortened by 0 bases and J by 3 bases, with 9 bases between the two germline ends.

For the CDR3, the DNA is TGTGCCAGCAATCCGACAGGGGGCCTTGAAAAACTGTTTTTT. Amino acids: CASNPTGGLEKLFF. This chain connects TRBV2 to TRBJ1-4, with TRBD1 matching over 10 bases. The CDR3 spans 14 residues. Germline V gene sequence: CDR1 SNHLY, CDR2 FYNNEI. Trimming at V came to 7 bases and at J to 7 bases, leaving 6 bases not matched to a gene.

This clone was observed a handful of times. V and J are TRBV5-1 and TRBJ1-4; 10 bases map to TRBD1. The trim removed 4 bases at V and 0 bases at J, leaving 9 bases unmatched. There are 18 residues in the CDR3. The germline gives CDR1 SGHRS, CDR2 YFSETQ. DNA for the CDR3: TGCGCCAGCAGCCTGCACGGGACAGGGGATGCAACTAATGAAAAACTGTTTTTT. Translated: CASSLHGTGDATNEKLFF.

V and J are TRBV7-9 and TRBJ1-1; D may be TRBD1 (6 bases). CDR1 and CDR2 (germline): SEHNR, FQNEAQ (reference sequence). V lost 5 bases to trimming and J lost 2 bases, with 12 bases between them. The CDR3 extends over 14 amino acids. The CDR3 nucleotides are TGTGCCAGCAGCAACCTAGGGGGAAACACTGAAGCTTTCTTT. Translation gives CASSNLGGNTEAFF.

This chain's CDR3 is CASSLGTSSYEQYF. The CDR3 region has the DNA TGTGCCAGCAGTCTGGGGACTTCTAGCTACGAGCAGTACTTC. The rearrangement joins TRBV6-5 to TRBJ2-7; weak D call: TRBD2 (6 bases). Germline assignment: CDR1 MNHEY and CDR2 SVGAGI. The CDR3 loop spans 14 amino acids. The V gene lost 5 bases and the J gene lost 3 bases, with 14 bases spanning the gap.

In DNA, the CDR3 is TGTGCCAGCAGCCAAGTTGCCAGTTTTCTCACAGATACGCAGTATTTT. Amino acid sequence: CASSQVASFLTDTQYF. J is TRBJ2-3 and V is TRBV14; D uncertain. Per germline, CDR1 SGHDN and CDR2 FVKESK. This CDR3 has 16 residues. Trimming left V 1 base short and J 2 bases short, with 13 bases between.

This clone was counted only a few times. The chain recombines TRBV19 with TRBJ2-6, with 9 bases identical to TRBD1. The CDR3 contains 17 residues. Trimming took 8 bases from V and 4 from J; bases not matched to a gene: 12. The germline V gene has CDR1 LNHDA and CDR2 SQIVND (reference sequence). The CDR3 DNA reads as TGTGCCAGTGAAACCGGGACAGGGTATTCCGGGGCCAACGTCCTGACTTTC. This codes for CASETGTGYSGANVLTF.

This clone appeared once. The chain couples TRBV15 to TRBJ2-5; 9 bases are a match to TRBD2. The J call is doubtful: the DNA matches TRBJ2-7 better. Germline values: CDR1 LNHNV, CDR2 YYDKDF (reference sequence). CDR3 length equals 14 residues. DNA for the CDR3: TGTGCCACCAGTAACCCGACTAGCGGCTACGAGCAGTACTTC. This sequence encodes CATSNPTSGYEQYF.

This chain connects TRBV27 to TRBJ2-5; 14 bases line up with TRBD2. V trimming: 4 bases; J trimming: 2 bases; junction bases outside the gene matches: 12. The CDR3 runs to 19 residues. CDR1 and CDR2 (germline): MNHEY, SMNVEV (reference sequence). CDR3 nucleotide sequence: TGTGCCAGCAGTTCTTATTCCGGGACTAGCGGGGGAGTACAAGAGACCCAGTACTTC. As protein: CASSSYSGTSGGVQETQYF.

This clone showed up just a few times. V and J are TRBV14 and TRBJ1-2, with 12 nucleotides matching TRBD1. The germline V gene encodes CDR1 SGHDN and CDR2 FVKESK. V gave up 1 base and J gave up 8 bases; unmatched junction bases: 14. The CDR3 is 18 residues long. CDR3 nucleotides: TGTGCCAGCAGCCAAGGGTTCCCCGGGACAGGGGGCCGAGCGGGCTACACCTTC. It codes for CASSQGFPGTGGRAGYTF.

This clone was recorded only once. The chain links TRBV7-9 to TRBJ2-5, with 7 bases lining up with TRBD1. The CDR3 sequence is 17 residues long. Trimming took 3 bases from V and 5 from J; bases not matched to a gene: 15. Germline V lookup: CDR1 SEHNR, CDR2 FQNEAQ (reference sequence). The CDR3 loop is CASSFGHKRQGGETQYF. CDR3 DNA sequence: TGTGCCAGCAGCTTCGGACATAAGCGACAGGGCGGGGAGACCCAGTACTTC.

V gene TRBV15 combines with J gene TRBJ2-7, with a possible D match to TRBD2 (5 bases). Germline V gives CDR1 LNHNV, CDR2 YYDKDF (reference sequence). The CDR3 length is 13 residues. Trimming took off 6 bases at V and 3 bases at J, with 12 bases between the two ends. CDR3 nucleotide sequence: TGTGCCACCAGGGCGCACAGCGGCTACGAGCAGTACTTC. Encoded protein: CATRAHSGYEQYF.

V usage is TRBV13 and J usage is TRBJ1-2; D possibly corresponds to TRBD1 (6 bases). This CDR3 is built from 13 residues. CDR1 is PRHDT and CDR2 is FYEKMQ in the germline V gene (reference sequence). The V gene lost 2 bases and the J gene lost 6 bases, with 10 bases spanning the gap. The CDR3 spells CASSLIRGDGYTF. CDR3 nucleotide sequence: TGTGCCAGCAGCTTAATCAGGGGTGATGGCTACACCTTC.

In this sample, this clone turned up a few times. This chain uses TRBV19 with TRBJ2-1; D ambiguous. The CDR3 consists of 15 residues. The V gene's germline CDR1 is LNHDA and CDR2 SQIVND (reference sequence). V dropped 4 bases and J dropped 4 bases, with 14 bases sitting between them. The CDR3 region is CASSTTRGEYNEQFF. The CDR3 bases are TGTGCCAGTAGTACCACGCGTGGTGAGTACAATGAGCAGTTCTTC.

The V call is TRBV29-1, the J call TRBJ2-7; perhaps TRBD2 as D (6 bases). V dropped 4 bases and J dropped 4 bases, with 17 bases sitting between them. Germline assignment: CDR1 SQVTM and CDR2 ANQGSEA. The CDR3 length is 14 residues. In DNA, the CDR3 is TGCAGCGTTGTACTCGGGAGAGTACTATACGAGCAGTACTTC. This translates into CSVVLGRVLYEQYF.

The chain carries TRBV18 and TRBJ2-7; maybe TRBD1 (5 bases). The germline V gene encodes CDR1 KGHSH and CDR2 LQKENI. The CDR3 extends over 14 amino acids. The V end was cut by 6 bases, the J end by 1 base, with 13 bases between. DNA for the CDR3: TGTGCCAGCTCGTTACTTCAGGGTTCCTACGAGCAGTACTTC. Protein: CASSLLQGSYEQYF.

The chain links TRBV2 to TRBJ2-3; D gene unclear. This CDR3 has 15 amino acids. Deletions cut 11 bases from V and 4 bases from J, with 22 bases between. The V gene's germline CDR1 is SNHLY and CDR2 FYNNEI. The CDR3 loop is CAARLALSRPDTQYF. CDR3 in DNA: TGTGCCGCCAGGCTGGCTCTCAGCCGCCCAGATACGCAGTATTTT.

This clone was seen only a few times. The V call is TRBV27, the J call TRBJ2-3; tentative D call: TRBD2 (7 bases). This CDR3 contains 15 residues. In germline, CDR1 is MNHEY, CDR2 SMNVEV (reference sequence). Trimming cost V 2 bases and J 7 bases, with 16 bases left between them. CDR3 loop: CASSLGGAGKYTQYF. The CDR3 DNA follows: TGTGCCAGCAGTTTAGGGGGGGCCGGAAAGTATACGCAGTATTTT.

The chain is built from TRBV19 and TRBJ1-5; D may be TRBD1 (6 bases). This CDR3 spans 16 amino acids. V gave up 4 bases and J gave up 2 bases, with 15 bases separating them. CDR1 LNHDA and CDR2 SQIVND come from the germline V gene (reference sequence). As DNA, the CDR3 is TGTGCCAGTAGTACGGGGTGGGGGGGCGGCAATCAGCCCCAGCATTTT. This translates into CASSTGWGGGNQPQHF. Full variable domain (remainder filled in from reference TRBV19 and TRBJ1-5): DGGITQSPKYLFRKEGQNVTLSCEQNLNHDAMYWYRQDPGQGLRLIYYSQIVNDFQKGDIAEGYSVSREKKESFPLTVTSAQKNPTAFYLCASSTGWGGGNQPQHFGDGTRLSIL.

This clone was seen more than once but under ten times. The rearrangement uses TRBV19 and TRBJ2-3; TRBD2 matches at 7 bases. The CDR3 runs 13 residues. Per the germline V gene, CDR1 is LNHDA and CDR2 is SQIVND (reference sequence). The V gene end was trimmed by 6 bases and the J gene end by 2 bases; junction bases not matched to a gene: 2. As DNA, the CDR3 is TGTGCCAGTAGCGGGAGGAACACAGATACGCAGTATTTT. This encodes CASSGRNTDTQYF.

The chain couples TRBV4-1 to TRBJ2-7; 9 bases fit TRBD1. V lost 4 bases, J lost 1 base, and 20 bases stayed unmatched. The CDR3 loop spans 20 amino acids. Germline V lookup: CDR1 MGHRA, CDR2 YSYEKL. In DNA form, the CDR3 reads TGCGCCAGCAGCCCCGGCCGCCGGGGCGCACAGGGGGCCGGTTCCTACGAGCAGTACTTC. This translates into CASSPGRRGAQGAGSYEQYF.

The rearrangement joins TRBV7-6 to TRBJ2-1; 7 positions match TRBD2. With 5 bases clipped from V and 6 bases from J, the junction kept 7 bases outside the gene matches. Per the germline V gene, CDR1 is SGHVS and CDR2 is FNYEAQ. This CDR3 spans 14 amino acids. CDR3 sequence reads: CASSETGTINEQFF. For the CDR3, the DNA is TGTGCCAGCAGCGAAACCGGGACTATCAATGAGCAGTTCTTC.

In this sample, this clone turned up a few times. V and J are TRBV19 and TRBJ2-5; D gene unclear. Germline loops: CDR1 LNHDA, CDR2 SQIVND (reference sequence). The V and J ends lost 4 bases and 3 bases respectively, with 3 bases between them. This CDR3 spans 11 amino acids. CDR3 in amino acids: CASSREETQYF. The CDR3, as DNA: TGTGCCAGTAGTAGAGAAGAGACCCAGTACTTC.

This chain connects TRBV27 to TRBJ1-1, with D tentatively TRBD1 (5 bases). The CDR3 is 15 residues long. Deletions cut 2 bases from V and 4 bases from J, with 14 bases between. Germline CDR1 MNHEY, CDR2 SMNVEV (reference sequence). The CDR3 spells CASSLLLSGGTEAFF. CDR3 DNA sequence: TGTGCCAGCAGTTTACTCCTTTCGGGGGGCACTGAAGCTTTCTTT.

The chain is built from TRBV5-4 and TRBJ1-4; 9 bases are shared with TRBD1. Germline CDR1 and CDR2: SGHNT and YYREEE (reference sequence). The CDR3 loop spans 15 amino acids. With 4 bases clipped from V and 8 bases from J, the junction kept 9 bases outside the gene matches. CDR3 sequence: CASSERTGEGEKLFF. The DNA for the CDR3 is TGTGCCAGCAGCGAACGGACAGGGGAGGGGGAAAAACTGTTTTTT.

The chain links TRBV2 to TRBJ2-7, with 8 bases identical to TRBD2. The germline V gene encodes CDR1 SNHLY and CDR2 FYNNEI. The CDR3 contains 15 residues. V lost 4 bases to trimming and J lost 3 bases; unmatched junction nucleotides: 8. CDR3 coding DNA: TGTGCCAGCAGTGTCAGCGGGGGAGAGCACTACGAGCAGTACTTC. It yields the protein CASSVSGGEHYEQYF.

This clone was counted a few times. This chain uses TRBV6-5 with TRBJ2-7, with TRBD1 matching 9 bases. The CDR3 length is 14 residues. Trimming removed 5 bases from V and 5 bases from J; junction bases left unmatched: 7. CDR1 and CDR2 from the germline V gene are MNHEY and SVGAGI. The CDR3 loop reads CASSTGTGPHEQYF. In DNA, the CDR3 is TGTGCCAGCAGTACCGGGACAGGGCCCCACGAGCAGTACTTC.

This sequence joins TRBV5-1 and TRBJ2-7; TRBD1 aligns across 10 bases. V was pared by 0 bases and J by 7 bases, with 10 bases of the junction left unmatched. Germline V gives CDR1 SGHRS, CDR2 YFSETQ. CDR3 length equals 16 residues. Here the CDR3 reads CASSLAGTGAWEEQYF. In DNA, the CDR3 is TGCGCCAGCAGCTTGGCCGGGACAGGGGCTTGGGAGGAGCAGTACTTC.

This clone appeared a single time. The chain couples TRBV15 to TRBJ2-7; 12 nucleotides line up with TRBD2. V dropped 2 bases and J dropped 0; count of bases not matched to a gene: 2. The CDR3 has 16 residues. Germline CDR1 and CDR2: LNHNV and YYDKDF (reference sequence). CDR3 region: CATSRLAGGSSYEQYF. The CDR3 coding sequence is TGTGCCACCAGCAGACTAGCGGGAGGGAGCTCCTACGAGCAGTACTTC.